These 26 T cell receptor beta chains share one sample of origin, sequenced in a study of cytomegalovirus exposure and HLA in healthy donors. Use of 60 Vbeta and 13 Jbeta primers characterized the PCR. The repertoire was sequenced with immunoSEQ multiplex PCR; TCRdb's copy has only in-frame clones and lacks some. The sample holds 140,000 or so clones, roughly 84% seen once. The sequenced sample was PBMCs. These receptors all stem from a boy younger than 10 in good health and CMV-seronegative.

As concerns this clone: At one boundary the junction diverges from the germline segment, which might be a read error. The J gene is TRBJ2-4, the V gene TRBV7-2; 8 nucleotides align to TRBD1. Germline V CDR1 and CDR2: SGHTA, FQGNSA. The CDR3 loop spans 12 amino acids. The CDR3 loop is CASSPGQGIGDF. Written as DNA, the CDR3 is TGTGCCAGCAGCCCCGGACAGGGAATCGGGGACTTC.

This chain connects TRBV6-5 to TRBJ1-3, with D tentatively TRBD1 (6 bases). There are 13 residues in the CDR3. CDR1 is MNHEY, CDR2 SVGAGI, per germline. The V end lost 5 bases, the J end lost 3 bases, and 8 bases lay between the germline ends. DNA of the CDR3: TGTGCCAGCAGTCCAGGGGTTGGAAACACCATATATTTT. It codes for CASSPGVGNTIYF.

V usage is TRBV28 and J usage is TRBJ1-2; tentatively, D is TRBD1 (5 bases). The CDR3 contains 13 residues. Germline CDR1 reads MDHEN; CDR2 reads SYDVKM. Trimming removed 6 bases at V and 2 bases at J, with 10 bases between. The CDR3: CASRSNRNYGYTF. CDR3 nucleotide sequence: TGTGCCAGCAGATCAAACAGGAACTATGGCTACACCTTC.

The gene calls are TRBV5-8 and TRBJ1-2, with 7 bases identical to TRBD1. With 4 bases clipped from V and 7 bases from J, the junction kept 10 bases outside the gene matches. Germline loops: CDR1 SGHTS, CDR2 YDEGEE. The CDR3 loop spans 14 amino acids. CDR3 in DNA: TGTGCCAGCAGCCCGACGGGGACAGACTCTGGCTACACCTTC. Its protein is CASSPTGTDSGYTF.

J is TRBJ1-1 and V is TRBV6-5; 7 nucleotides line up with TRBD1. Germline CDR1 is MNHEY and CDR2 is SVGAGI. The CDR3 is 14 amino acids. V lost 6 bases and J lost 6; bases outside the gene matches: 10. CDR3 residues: CASSGTVGEAEAFF. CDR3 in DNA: TGTGCCAGCAGCGGGACAGTGGGTGAGGCTGAAGCTTTCTTT.

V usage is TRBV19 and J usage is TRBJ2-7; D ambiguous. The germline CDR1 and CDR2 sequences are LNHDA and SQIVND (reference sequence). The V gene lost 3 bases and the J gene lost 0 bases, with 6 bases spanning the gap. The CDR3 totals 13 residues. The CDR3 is CASSMALSYEQYF. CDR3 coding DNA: TGTGCCAGTAGTATGGCTCTCTCCTACGAGCAGTACTTC.

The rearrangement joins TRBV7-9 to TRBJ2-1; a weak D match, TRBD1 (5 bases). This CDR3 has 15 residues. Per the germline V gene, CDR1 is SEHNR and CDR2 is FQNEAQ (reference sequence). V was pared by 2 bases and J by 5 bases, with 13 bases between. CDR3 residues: CASSLPGSVHNEQFF. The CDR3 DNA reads TGTGCCAGCAGCTTACCAGGGTCGGTGCACAATGAGCAGTTCTTC.

Here the CDR3 DNA reads TGTGCCAGCAGCTTAGTCTTGGCAGGCTACAATGAGCAGTTCTTC. Protein product: CASSLVLAGYNEQFF. The rearrangement uses TRBV7-2 and TRBJ2-1; D call uncertain. Germline V gene lookup returns CDR1 SGHTA and CDR2 FQGNSA. There are 15 residues in the CDR3. V lost 1 base, J lost 3 bases, and 10 bases lay in between.

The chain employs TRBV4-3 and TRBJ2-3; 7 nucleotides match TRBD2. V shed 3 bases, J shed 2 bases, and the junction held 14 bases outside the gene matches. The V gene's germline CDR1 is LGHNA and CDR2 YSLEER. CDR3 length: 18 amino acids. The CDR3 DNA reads TGCGCCAGCAGCCAGATTCTCCTACAAGCGGGACTCACAGATACGCAGTATTTT. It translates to CASSQILLQAGLTDTQYF.

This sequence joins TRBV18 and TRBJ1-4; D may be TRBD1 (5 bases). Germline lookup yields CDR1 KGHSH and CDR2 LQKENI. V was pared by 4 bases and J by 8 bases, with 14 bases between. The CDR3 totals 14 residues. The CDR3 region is CASSQDNKGEKLFF. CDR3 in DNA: TGTGCCAGCTCACAGGACAACAAAGGGGAAAAACTGTTTTTT. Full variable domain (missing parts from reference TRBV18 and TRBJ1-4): NAGVMQNPRHLVRRRGQEARLRCSPMKGHSHVYWYRQLPEEGLKFMVYLQKENIIDESGMPKERFSAEFPKEGPSILRIQQVVRGDSAAYFCASSQDNKGEKLFFGSGTQLSVL.

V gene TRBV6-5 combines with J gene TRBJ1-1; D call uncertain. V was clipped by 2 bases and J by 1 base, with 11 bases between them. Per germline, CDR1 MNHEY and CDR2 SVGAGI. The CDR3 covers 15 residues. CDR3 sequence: CASSYGPLGNTEAFF. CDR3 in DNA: TGTGCCAGCAGTTACGGGCCCCTGGGGAACACTGAAGCTTTCTTT.

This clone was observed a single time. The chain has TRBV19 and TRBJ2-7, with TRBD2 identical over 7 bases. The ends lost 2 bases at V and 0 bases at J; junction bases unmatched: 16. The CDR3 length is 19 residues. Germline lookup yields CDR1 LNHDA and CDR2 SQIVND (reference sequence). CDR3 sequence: CASSIYLLPSGWSSYEQYF. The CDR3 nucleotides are TGTGCCAGTAGTATATATCTGTTGCCTAGCGGCTGGAGCTCCTACGAGCAGTACTTC.

The CDR3 sequence: CAIMGQMFGNTEAFF. The CDR3 nucleotides are TGTGCCATCATGGGGCAGATGTTTGGGAACACTGAAGCTTTCTTT. The chain links TRBV10-3 to TRBJ1-1; D possibly corresponds to TRBD1 (5 bases). Trimming removed 7 bases from V and 1 base from J, with 16 bases in between. Germline values: CDR1 ENHRY, CDR2 SYGVKD. CDR3 length: 15 amino acids.

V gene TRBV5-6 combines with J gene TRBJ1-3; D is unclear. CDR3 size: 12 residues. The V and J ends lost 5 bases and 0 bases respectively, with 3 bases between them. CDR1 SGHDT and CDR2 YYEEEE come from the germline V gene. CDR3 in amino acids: CASSYSGNTIYF. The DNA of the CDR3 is TGTGCCAGCAGTTACTCTGGAAACACCATATATTTT. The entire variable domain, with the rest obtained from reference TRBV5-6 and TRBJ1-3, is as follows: DAGVTQSPTHLIKTRGQQVTLRCSPKSGHDTVSWYQQALGQGPQFIFQYYEEEERQRGNFPDRFSGHQFPNYSSELNVNALLLGDSALYLCASSYSGNTIYFGEGSWLTVV.

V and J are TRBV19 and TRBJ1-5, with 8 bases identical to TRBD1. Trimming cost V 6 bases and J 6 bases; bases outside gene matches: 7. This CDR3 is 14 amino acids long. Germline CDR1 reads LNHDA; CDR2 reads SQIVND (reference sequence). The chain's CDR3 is CASSPSQGAQPQHF. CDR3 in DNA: TGTGCCAGTAGCCCGTCCCAGGGGGCTCAGCCCCAGCATTTT. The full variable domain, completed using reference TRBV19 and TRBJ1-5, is DGGITQSPKYLFRKEGQNVTLSCEQNLNHDAMYWYRQDPGQGLRLIYYSQIVNDFQKGDIAEGYSVSREKKESFPLTVTSAQKNPTAFYLCASSPSQGAQPQHFGDGTRLSIL.

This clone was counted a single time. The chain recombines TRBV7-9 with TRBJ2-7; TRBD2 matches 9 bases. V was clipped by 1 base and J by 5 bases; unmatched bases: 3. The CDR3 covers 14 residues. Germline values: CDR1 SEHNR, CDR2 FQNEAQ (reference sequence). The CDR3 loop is CASSLVSSGNEQYF. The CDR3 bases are TGTGCCAGCAGCTTAGTATCTAGCGGGAACGAGCAGTACTTC.

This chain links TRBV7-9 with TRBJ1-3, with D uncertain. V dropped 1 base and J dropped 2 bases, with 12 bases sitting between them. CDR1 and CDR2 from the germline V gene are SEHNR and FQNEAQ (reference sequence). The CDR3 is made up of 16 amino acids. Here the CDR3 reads CASSLDRVAPGNTIYF. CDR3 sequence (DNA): TGTGCCAGCAGCTTAGACCGGGTGGCACCTGGAAACACCATATATTTT.

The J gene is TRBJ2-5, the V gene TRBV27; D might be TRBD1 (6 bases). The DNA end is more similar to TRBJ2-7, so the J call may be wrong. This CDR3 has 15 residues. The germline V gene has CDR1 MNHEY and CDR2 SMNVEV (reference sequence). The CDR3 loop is CASSLIGDTSYEQYF. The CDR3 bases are TGTGCCAGCAGTTTAATAGGGGACACCTCCTACGAGCAGTACTTC.

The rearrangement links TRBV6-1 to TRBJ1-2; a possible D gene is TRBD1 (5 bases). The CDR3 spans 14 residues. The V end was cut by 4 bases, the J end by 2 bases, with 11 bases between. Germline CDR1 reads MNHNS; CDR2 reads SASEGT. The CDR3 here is CASSAEGTNYGYTF. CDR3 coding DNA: TGTGCCAGCAGTGCGGAGGGGACGAACTATGGCTACACCTTC.

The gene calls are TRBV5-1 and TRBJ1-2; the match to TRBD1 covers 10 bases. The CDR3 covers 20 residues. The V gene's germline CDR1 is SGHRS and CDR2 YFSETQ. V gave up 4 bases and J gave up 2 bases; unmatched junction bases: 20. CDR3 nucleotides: TGCGCCAGCAGCCTACGACCTTCAAGACCCGGGACAGGGGACAACTATGGCTACACCTTC. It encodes CASSLRPSRPGTGDNYGYTF.

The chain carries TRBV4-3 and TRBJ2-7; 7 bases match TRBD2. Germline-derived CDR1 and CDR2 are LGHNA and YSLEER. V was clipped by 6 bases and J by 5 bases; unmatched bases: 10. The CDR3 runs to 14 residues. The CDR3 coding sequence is TGCGCCAGCAGTCCCCGACTAGCTCATCACGAGCAGTACTTC. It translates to CASSPRLAHHEQYF.

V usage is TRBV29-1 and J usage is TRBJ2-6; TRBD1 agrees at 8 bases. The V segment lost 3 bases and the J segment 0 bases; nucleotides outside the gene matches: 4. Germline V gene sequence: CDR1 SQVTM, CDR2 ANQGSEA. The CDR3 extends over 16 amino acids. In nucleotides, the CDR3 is TGCAGCGTTGATGGGACAGGCTACTCTGGGGCCAACGTCCTGACTTTC. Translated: CSVDGTGYSGANVLTF.

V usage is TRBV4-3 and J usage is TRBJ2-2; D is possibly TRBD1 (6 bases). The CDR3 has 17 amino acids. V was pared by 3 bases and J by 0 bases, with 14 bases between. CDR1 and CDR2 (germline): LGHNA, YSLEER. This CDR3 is CASSQKGTKSNTGELFF. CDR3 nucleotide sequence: TGCGCCAGCAGCCAGAAAGGGACAAAGTCGAACACCGGGGAGCTGTTTTTT.

CDR3 nucleotides: TGTGCCATCAGTGAGTGGGACATGTCTATTCAAGAGACCCAGTACTTC. It encodes CAISEWDMSIQETQYF. The chain has TRBV10-3 and TRBJ2-5; TRBD1 is a possible D gene (6 bases). The V gene's germline CDR1 is ENHRY and CDR2 SYGVKD. This CDR3 is 16 amino acids long. V was shortened by 1 base and J by 2 bases, with 14 bases between the two germline ends.

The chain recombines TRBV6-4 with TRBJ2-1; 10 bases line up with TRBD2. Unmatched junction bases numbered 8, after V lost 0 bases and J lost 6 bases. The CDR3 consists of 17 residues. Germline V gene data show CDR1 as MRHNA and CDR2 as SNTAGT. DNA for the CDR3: TGTGCCAGCAGTGACTCTGGGCCAGCGGGGGGGCCCAATGAGCAGTTCTTC. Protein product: CASSDSGPAGGPNEQFF.

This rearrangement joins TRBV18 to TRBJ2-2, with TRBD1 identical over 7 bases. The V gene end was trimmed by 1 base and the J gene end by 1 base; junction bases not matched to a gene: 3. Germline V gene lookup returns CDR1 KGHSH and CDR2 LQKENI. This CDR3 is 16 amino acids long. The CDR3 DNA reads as TGTGCCAGCTCACCACGAGGGACAGAGAACACCGGGGAGCTGTTTTTT. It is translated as CASSPRGTENTGELFF. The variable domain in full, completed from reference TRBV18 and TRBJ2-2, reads NAGVMQNPRHLVRRRGQEARLRCSPMKGHSHVYWYRQLPEEGLKFMVYLQKENIIDESGMPKERFSAEFPKEGPSILRIQQVVRGDSAAYFCASSPRGTENTGELFFGEGSRLTVL.